This T cell receptor beta chain was sequenced for a study of T-cell reconstitution after alpha-beta-depleted transplantation in children. Researchers prepared the TCRbeta library using unique molecular identifiers, the study reports. TCRdb used MiXCR to reprocess the PCR reads, holding one entry per CDR3 protein. The sample holds approximately 300,000 distinct CDR3 sequences, over 9.5% seen once. This clonotype was recorded many times. The CDR3 runs 14 residues. Germline-derived CDR1 and CDR2 are DFQATT and SNEGSKA (reference sequence). Trimming shortened V by 3 bases and J by 1 base, and 13 bases separated the two germline ends.

The sample was PBMCs, taken before TCRalphabeta/CD19-depleted stem cell transplant. This TCR was recovered from a boy less than two years old with acute myeloid leukemia, due to receive a stem cell transplant. V gene TRBV20-1 combines with J gene TRBJ2-7; TRBD1 might be the D (5 bases). The CDR3 is CSAREIQVSYEQYF. CDR3 nucleotides: TGCAGTGCTAGGGAAATACAGGTTTCCTACGAGCAGTACTTC.